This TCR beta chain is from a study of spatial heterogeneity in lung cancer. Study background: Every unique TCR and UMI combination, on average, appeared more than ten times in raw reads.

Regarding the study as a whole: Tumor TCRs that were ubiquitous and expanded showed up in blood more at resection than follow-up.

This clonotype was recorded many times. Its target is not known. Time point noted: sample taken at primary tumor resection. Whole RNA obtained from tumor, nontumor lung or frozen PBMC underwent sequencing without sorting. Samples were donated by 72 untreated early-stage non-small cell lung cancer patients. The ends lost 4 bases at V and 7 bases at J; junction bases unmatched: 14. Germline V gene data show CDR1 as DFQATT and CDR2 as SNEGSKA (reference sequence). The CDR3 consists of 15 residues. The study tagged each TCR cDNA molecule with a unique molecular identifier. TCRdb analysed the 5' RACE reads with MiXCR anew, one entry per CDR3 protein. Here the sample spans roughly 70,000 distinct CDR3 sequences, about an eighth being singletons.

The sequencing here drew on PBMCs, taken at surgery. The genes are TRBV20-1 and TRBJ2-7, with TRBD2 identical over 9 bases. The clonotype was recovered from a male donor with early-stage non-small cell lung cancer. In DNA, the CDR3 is TGCAGTGCTATACCTACTAGCGGGTCCAAACGGGAGCAGTACTTC. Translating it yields CSAIPTSGSKREQYF.